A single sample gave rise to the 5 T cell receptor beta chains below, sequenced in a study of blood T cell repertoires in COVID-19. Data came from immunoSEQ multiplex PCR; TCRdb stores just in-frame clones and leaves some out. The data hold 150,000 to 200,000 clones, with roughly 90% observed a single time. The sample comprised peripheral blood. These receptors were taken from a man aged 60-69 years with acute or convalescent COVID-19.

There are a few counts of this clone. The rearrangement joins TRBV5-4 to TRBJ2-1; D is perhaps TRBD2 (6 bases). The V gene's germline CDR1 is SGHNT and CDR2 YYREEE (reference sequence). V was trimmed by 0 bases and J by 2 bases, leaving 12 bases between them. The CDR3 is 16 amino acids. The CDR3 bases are TGTGCCAGCAGCTTGGGTCGTCCGGGGGCCTACAATGAGCAGTTCTTC. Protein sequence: CASSLGRPGAYNEQFF. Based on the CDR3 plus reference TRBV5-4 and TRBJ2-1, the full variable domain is ETGVTQSPTHLIKTRGQQVTLRCSSQSGHNTVSWYQQALGQGPQFIFQYYREEENGRGNFPPRFSGLQFPNYSSELNVNALELDDSALYLCASSLGRPGAYNEQFFGPGTRLTVL.

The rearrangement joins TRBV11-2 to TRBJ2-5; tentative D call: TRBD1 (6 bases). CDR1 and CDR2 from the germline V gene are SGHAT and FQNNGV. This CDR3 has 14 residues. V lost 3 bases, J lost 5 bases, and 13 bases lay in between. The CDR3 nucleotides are TGTGCCAGCAGCTTGAACAGGGTAGCTGAGACCCAGTACTTC. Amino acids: CASSLNRVAETQYF.

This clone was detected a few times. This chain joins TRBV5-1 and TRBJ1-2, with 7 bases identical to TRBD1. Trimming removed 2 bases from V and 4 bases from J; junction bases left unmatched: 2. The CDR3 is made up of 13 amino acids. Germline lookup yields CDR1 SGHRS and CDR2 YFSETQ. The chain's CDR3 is CASSLQGTYGYTF. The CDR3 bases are TGCGCCAGCAGCTTACAGGGGACCTATGGCTACACCTTC.

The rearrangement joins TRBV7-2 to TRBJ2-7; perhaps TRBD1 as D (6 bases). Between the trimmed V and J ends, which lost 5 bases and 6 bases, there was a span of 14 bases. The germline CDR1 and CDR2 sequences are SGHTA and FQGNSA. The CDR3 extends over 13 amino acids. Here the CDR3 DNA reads TGTGCCAGCAGCCCCACAGGGAACGGCGAGCAGTACTTC. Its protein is CASSPTGNGEQYF.

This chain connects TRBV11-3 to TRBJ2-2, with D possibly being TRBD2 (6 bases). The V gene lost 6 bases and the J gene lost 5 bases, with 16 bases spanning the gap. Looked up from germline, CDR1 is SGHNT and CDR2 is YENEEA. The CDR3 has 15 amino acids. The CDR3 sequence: CASSYIGGGTGELFF. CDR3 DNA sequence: TGTGCCAGCAGTTACATTGGGGGAGGAACCGGGGAGCTGTTTTTT.